This T cell receptor (beta chain) was captured in a study of breast tumors, draining lymph nodes, adjacent tissues. In this sample, this clonotype turned up many times. Its antigen is still unknown. TCRdb used MiXCR to reprocess the multiplex PCR reads, holding one entry per CDR3 protein. This table holds about 220,000 distinct CDR3 sequences, under 40% found once. Samples came from axillary lymph nodes draining the breast cancer. Whole-study results and caveats: Most tumor T cells seemingly derive from lymph node, then expand in tumor. Tumor TCR diversity was below lymph nodes but above nontumor tissue.

This CDR3 is 18 amino acids long. Looked up from germline, CDR1 is SGHKS and CDR2 is YYEKEE (reference sequence). V shed 4 bases, J shed 3 bases, and the junction held 14 bases outside the gene matches. The source is a female donor with breast cancer. Some clones in this sample may be carry-over from other donors' samples. The V call is TRBV5-5, the J call TRBJ2-7; 12 bases agree with TRBD1. The sample was axillary lymph node tissue. The CDR3 sequence: CASSPYVWGQGAGYEQYF. CDR3 sequence (DNA): TGTGCCAGCAGCCCTTACGTCTGGGGACAGGGGGCCGGCTACGAGCAGTACTTC. The complete variable domain, with remaining parts taken from reference TRBV5-5 and TRBJ2-7, reads DAGVTQSPTHLIKTRGQQVTLRCSPISGHKSVSWYQQVLGQGPQFIFQYYEKEERGRGNFPDRFSARQFPNYSSELNVNALLLGDSALYLCASSPYVWGQGAGYEQYFGPGTRLTVT.